A few counts support the clone carrying this T cell receptor (beta chain). The length of the CDR3 is 16 residues. Trimming left V 0 bases short and J 4 bases short, with 13 bases between. The germline CDR1 and CDR2 sequences are SGDLS and YYNGEE. This entry is derived from a study of T cells in Graves' hyperthyroidism and ophthalmopathy. The overall study: Staff took peripheral blood when the initial diagnosis was made, before any treatment began.

Clinical symptoms, serum thyroxine, TRAb, thyroid ultrasound and orbital computed tomography informed diagnoses. Amplified TCR beta CDR3 regions derived from RNA transcripts. The TCR CDR3 first-round RT-PCR relied on the HTBI primer set. TCRdb itself ran the multiplex PCR reads through MiXCR, one entry per CDR3 protein. The profile shows fewer than 650,000 distinct CDR3 sequences, around 13% of them singletons. Sequenced material: blood. This TCR derives from a woman in her twenties or thirties with Graves' hyperthyroidism that later progressed to Graves' ophthalmopathy. The chain is built from TRBV9 and TRBJ2-2; D may be TRBD1 or TRBD2 (5 bases each). The chain's CDR3 is CASSVADGGFTGELFF. Here the CDR3 DNA reads TGTGCCAGCAGCGTAGCTGATGGGGGATTCACCGGGGAGCTGTTTTTT.